The source of this T cell receptor (beta chain) is a study of CD8 T cells in Susac syndrome. Study context: The Susac syndrome patients were therapy-naive, on corticosteroids, or on intravenous immunoglobulin alone at blood draw.

Study-level findings and limits: Expansion of Susac CD8+ clones peaked in TEMRA cells and in active patients.

Reverse transcription used about 0.5 to 1 ug RNA and random hexamers. The immunoSEQ assay covered 54 Vbeta and 13 Jbeta segments for CDR3. TCRdb recomputed calls from the immunoSEQ multiplex PCR reads with MiXCR, one row per CDR3 protein. The sample includes some 200,000 distinct CDR3 sequences, more than 85% of them seen just once. A remark on this clonotype: Antigen specificity is unknown.

Looked up from germline, CDR1 is KGHSH and CDR2 is LQKENI. J was trimmed by 6 bases and V by 0 bases; bases with no gene match: 7. This CDR3 is built from 16 residues. The source material was CD8+ T cells from PBMCs. The V gene is TRBV18, the J gene TRBJ1-5, with TRBD1 matching over 8 bases. The receptor comes from a human donor with Susac syndrome. DNA for the CDR3: TGTGCCAGCTCACCACCGGACAGGGAGATCGCTCAGCCCCAGCATTTT. Its translation is CASSPPDREIAQPQHF.